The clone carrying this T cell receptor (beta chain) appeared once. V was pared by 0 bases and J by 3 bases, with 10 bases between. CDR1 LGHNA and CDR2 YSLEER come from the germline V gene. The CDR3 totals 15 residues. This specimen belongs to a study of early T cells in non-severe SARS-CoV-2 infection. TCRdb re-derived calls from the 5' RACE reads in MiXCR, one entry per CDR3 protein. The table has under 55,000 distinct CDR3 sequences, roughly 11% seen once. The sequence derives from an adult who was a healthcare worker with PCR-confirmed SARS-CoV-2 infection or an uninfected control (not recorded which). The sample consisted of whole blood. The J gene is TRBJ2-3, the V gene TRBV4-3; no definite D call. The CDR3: CASSQDVRVTDTQYF. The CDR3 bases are TGCGCCAGCAGCCAAGATGTCCGGGTGACAGATACGCAGTATTTT.